Given below is one TCR beta chain in context. Antigen specificity is unknown. This CDR3 has 17 residues. Germline V gene sequence: CDR1 SGHRS, CDR2 YFSETQ. The V and J ends lost 3 bases and 3 bases respectively, with 21 bases between them. This record belongs to a study of CD8 T cells in ankylosing spondylitis. Study conclusions and caveats: A motif of eight highly homologous TCR beta variants was seen as apparently characteristic of ankylosing spondylitis blood. Past research had described some motif variants in reactive arthritis synovial fluid and blood. Significant enrichment of disease-linked clones was reported in matched ankylosing spondylitis synovial fluid. Relatively rare in peripheral blood, disease-linked clones were also CD8+.

Libraries of TCR beta came from quantitative 5'-RACE with molecular barcodes. TCRdb redid the calling of the 5' RACE reads with MiXCR, one entry per CDR3 protein. The sample carries a few hundred thousand distinct CDR3 sequences, approximately 20% recorded once. The origin of this receptor is a male donor with ankylosing spondylitis. The rearrangement uses TRBV5-1 and TRBJ2-5; D might be TRBD2 (5 bases). Material for sequencing was blood, either unsorted or a sorted T cell fraction (not recorded which). The CDR3 sequence is CASSWTTGGFGEETQYF. CDR3 nucleotide sequence: TGCGCCAGCAGCTGGACGACGGGCGGGTTTGGTGAAGAGACCCAGTACTTC.